These T cell receptor beta chains were read from a single sample in a study of Ad26.COV2.S vaccination and SARS-CoV-2 variants. The table came from immunoSEQ multiplex PCR; TCRdb's copy has only in-frame clones and leaves some out. The sample has a few hundred thousand clones, 83% seen once. The source was peripheral blood, collected in a trial of Ad26.COV2.S vaccine versus placebo. The receptor source for this set is a person aged 18 to 59 who received the Ad26.COV2.S COVID-19 vaccine or a placebo. Both conserved end residues are part of each CDR3. Clone sizes are given selectively: once, few, many, or a class where the clone is expanded.

size: .; V: TRBV11-3; J: TRBJ2-3; CDR3: CASSSGLANTDTQYF
size: few; V: TRBV5-1; J: TRBJ2-1; CDR3: CASSTGLAGGSEQFF
size: .; V: TRBV7-9; J: TRBJ1-1; CDR3: CASSSTRTEMNTEAFF
size: .; V: TRBV29-1; J: TRBJ1-1; CDR3: CSVTGGPSGTEAFF
size: .; V: TRBV14; J: TRBJ1-6; CDR3: CASSRYRGGNSPLHF
size: .; V: TRBV29-1; J: TRBJ2-7; CDR3: CSVVTPMGEQYF
size: .; V: TRBV6-5; J: TRBJ1-2; CDR3: CASSYGGPLSDGYTF
size: .; V: TRBV5-1; J: TRBJ1-1; CDR3: CASSLARTDNTEAFF
size: .; V: TRBV5-1; J: TRBJ1-6; CDR3: CASSAWENQAPLHF
size: .; V: TRBV9; J: TRBJ1-6; CDR3: CASSVRAGGNSPLHF
size: .; V: TRBV5-1; J: TRBJ1-2; CDR3: CASSLEVGDGYTF
size: .; V: TRBV19; J: TRBJ2-7; CDR3: CASSISGDFSYEQYF
size: .; V: TRBV18; J: TRBJ2-1; CDR3: CASSPLGREQFF
size: .; V: TRBV27; J: TRBJ2-6; CDR3: CASSLASSGANVLTF
size: few; V: TRBV10-3; J: TRBJ2-7; CDR3: CAISASGTNSPEQYF
size: .; V: TRBV5-1; J: TRBJ2-5; CDR3: CASSYFGTSQETQYF
size: .; V: TRBV5-1; J: TRBJ2-7; CDR3: CASSLGQGRTYEQYF
size: .; V: TRBV12-3/TRBV12-4; J: TRBJ2-3; CDR3: CASRGGDTQYF
size: once; V: TRBV27; J: TRBJ2-1; CDR3: CASSHRDHYNEQFF
size: .; V: TRBV7-9; J: TRBJ2-5; CDR3: CASSLAGPLKETQYF
size: .; V: TRBV9; J: TRBJ2-1; CDR3: CASSPRTGEGDNEQFF
size: .; V: TRBV7-2; J: TRBJ1-2; CDR3: CASSLVRGASGYTF
size: .; V: TRBV19; J: TRBJ2-2; CDR3: CASSMVGAGTGELFF
size: few; V: TRBV2; J: TRBJ2-3; CDR3: CASSGRQGGTDTQYF